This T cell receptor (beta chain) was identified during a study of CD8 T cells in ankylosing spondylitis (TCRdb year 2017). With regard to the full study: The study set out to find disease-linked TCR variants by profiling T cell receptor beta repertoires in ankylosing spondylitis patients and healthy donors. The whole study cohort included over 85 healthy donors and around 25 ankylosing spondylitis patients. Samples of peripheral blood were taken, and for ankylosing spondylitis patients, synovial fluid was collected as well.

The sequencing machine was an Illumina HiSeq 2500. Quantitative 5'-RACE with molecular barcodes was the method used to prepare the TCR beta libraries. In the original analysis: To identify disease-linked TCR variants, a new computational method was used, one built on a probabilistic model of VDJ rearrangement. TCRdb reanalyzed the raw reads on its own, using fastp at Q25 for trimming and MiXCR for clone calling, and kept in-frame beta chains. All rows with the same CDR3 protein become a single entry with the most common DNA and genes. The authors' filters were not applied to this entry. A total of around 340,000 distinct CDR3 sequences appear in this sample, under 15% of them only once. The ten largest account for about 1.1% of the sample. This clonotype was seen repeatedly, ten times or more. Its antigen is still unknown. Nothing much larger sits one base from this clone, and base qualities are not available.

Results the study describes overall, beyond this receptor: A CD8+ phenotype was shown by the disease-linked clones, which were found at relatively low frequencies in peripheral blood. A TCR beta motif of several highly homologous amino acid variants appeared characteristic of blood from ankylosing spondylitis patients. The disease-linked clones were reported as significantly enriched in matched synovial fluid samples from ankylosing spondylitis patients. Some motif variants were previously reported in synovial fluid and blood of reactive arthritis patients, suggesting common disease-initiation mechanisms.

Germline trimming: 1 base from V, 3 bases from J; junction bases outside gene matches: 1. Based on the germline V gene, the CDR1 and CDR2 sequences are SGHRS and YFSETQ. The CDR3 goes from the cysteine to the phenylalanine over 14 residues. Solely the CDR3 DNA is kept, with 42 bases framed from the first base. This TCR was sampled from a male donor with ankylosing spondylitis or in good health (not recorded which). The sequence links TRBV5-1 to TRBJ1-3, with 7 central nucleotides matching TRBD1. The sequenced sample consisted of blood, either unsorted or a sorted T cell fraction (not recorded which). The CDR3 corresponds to CASSLPGGGNTIYF. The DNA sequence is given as TGCGCCAGCAGCTTGCCAGGGGGTGGAAACACCATATATTTT.